The 18 T cell receptor beta chains reported below all come from one sample, sequenced in a study of T cells expressing NK-cell markers. TCRdb reprocessed the 5' RACE reads and keeps a single row for each CDR3 protein, giving no DNA. Recorded for this sample: about 150,000 distinct CDR3 sequences. The sample was blood T cells: a sorted CD56 or NKG2C T cell subset, CD4+ or CD8+ T cells, or bulk PBMC T cells (not recorded which). The receptors here all came from a woman aged 50 to 60 in good health.

The rearrangement uses TRBV4-2 and TRBJ2-1; TCRdb reports TRBD2, a call that lacks DNA to check it against. The CDR3 loop spans 16 amino acids. The germline gives CDR1 LGHNA, CDR2 YNFKEQ. CDR3: CASSQAVGTSGREQFF.

The CDR3: CASSQEAGNGEKLFF. The V and J genes are TRBV4-1 and TRBJ1-4. Germline lookup yields CDR1 MGHRA and CDR2 YSYEKL. The CDR3 totals 15 residues.

The rearrangement links TRBV13 to TRBJ2-5. CDR1 and CDR2 from the germline V gene are PRHDT and FYEKMQ (reference sequence). CDR3 length equals 11 residues. The CDR3: CASSKTWTQYF.

CDR3 residues: CSARDSQGLQETQYF. The chain employs TRBV20-1 and TRBJ2-5; TCRdb's D call, TRBD2, is unchecked because there is no DNA. CDR1 is DFQATT, CDR2 SNEGSKA, per germline (reference sequence). This CDR3 comprises 15 residues.

The rearrangement joins TRBV6-5 to TRBJ2-3; TCRdb proposes TRBD2, but this gene call is untestable without DNA. Germline V gene data show CDR1 as MNHEY and CDR2 as SVGAGI. The CDR3 length is 15 residues. The CDR3: CASSTSGASTDTQYF.

This chain uses TRBV20-1 with TRBJ2-5; lacking DNA, the TRBD1 call made by TCRdb goes unchecked. From germline, CDR1 is DFQATT and CDR2 SNEGSKA (reference sequence). This CDR3 has 12 amino acids. The CDR3 here is CSASTRVETQYF.

This chain uses TRBV27 with TRBJ2-7; absent DNA, TCRdb's TRBD1 call cannot be checked. The length of the CDR3 is 15 residues. CDR1 is MNHEY and CDR2 is SMNVEV in the germline V gene (reference sequence). The CDR3 reads CASSSLGGPTYEQYF.

V is TRBV4-1 and J is TRBJ1-5. The CDR3 has 15 amino acids. The germline gives CDR1 MGHRA, CDR2 YSYEKL. CDR3 sequence: CASSRNGGEHQPQHF.

The chain links TRBV5-1 to TRBJ2-5; TCRdb lists TRBD2, though no DNA is available to test this call. The CDR3 spans 20 residues. CDR1 and CDR2 (germline): SGHRS, YFSETQ. The CDR3 loop reads CASSFGMTEADYTHQETQYF.

This chain connects TRBV6-5 to TRBJ1-2; TCRdb picks TRBD1, but there is no DNA to check that call. The CDR3 is 14 residues long. Germline loops: CDR1 MNHEY, CDR2 SVGAGI. This CDR3 is CASSYSTGGEGYTF.

The chain carries TRBV4-1 and TRBJ2-2. Per germline, CDR1 MGHRA and CDR2 YSYEKL. The CDR3 runs 15 residues. CDR3: CASSQEWGNTGELFF.

The chain has TRBV5-6 and TRBJ1-3. Germline loops: CDR1 SGHDT, CDR2 YYEEEE. CDR3 length: 11 residues. The CDR3 region is CASSSGNTIYF.

The chain is built from TRBV5-1 and TRBJ1-2; TCRdb names TRBD1, which stays unverified in the absence of DNA. From germline, CDR1 is SGHRS and CDR2 YFSETQ. The CDR3 runs 18 residues. CDR3: CASSLETGGLSLYYGYTF.

The chain links TRBV18 to TRBJ2-1; TCRdb selects TRBD2, and the lack of DNA leaves this call unchecked. Germline V gene lookup returns CDR1 KGHSH and CDR2 LQKENI. The CDR3 contains 19 residues. CDR3 sequence reads: CASSPKPTSGRAPRNEQFF.

The chain links TRBV6-5 to TRBJ2-2; TCRdb reports TRBD2, a call that lacks DNA to check it against. The CDR3 loop spans 15 amino acids. CDR1 and CDR2 (germline): MNHEY, SVGAGI. CDR3 sequence: CASIGGRELTGELFF.

The chain employs TRBV5-4 and TRBJ2-5; TCRdb calls TRBD2, which cannot be checked without DNA. There are 13 residues in the CDR3. From germline, CDR1 is SGHNT and CDR2 YYREEE (reference sequence). The chain's CDR3 is CASSLDREGTQYF.

The rearrangement links TRBV7-9 to TRBJ2-1. The CDR3 consists of 15 residues. Germline V gene sequence: CDR1 SEHNR, CDR2 FQNEAQ (reference sequence). The CDR3 here is CASSSLGANYNEQFF.

The chain employs TRBV27 and TRBJ1-1; the D call from TCRdb, TRBD1, cannot be confirmed without DNA. This CDR3 comprises 13 residues. The germline gives CDR1 MNHEY, CDR2 SMNVEV (reference sequence). The CDR3 sequence is CASSLSMTDEAFF.